This T cell receptor (beta chain) was found in a study of blood T cell repertoires in COVID-19. Whole-study context: From the United States, Italy and Spain came samples of acute and convalescent COVID-19. Sources were T cells, B-cell-depleted T cells, or PBMCs; the material itself was cDNA or gDNA.

Original processing notes: Reference gene primers were amplified, and this amplification served to estimate nucleated cell counts. Here immunoSEQ multiplex PCR was the method, and the copy in TCRdb shows in-frame clones only, minus some. V and J calls and clone size come straight from that table; D and trimming were deduced from the DNA. The sample records under 300,000 clones, about 91% being singletons. Germline CDR1 reads MGHRA; CDR2 reads YSYEKL. The CDR3 is 15 residues long. The V segment lost 4 bases and the J segment 4 bases; nucleotides outside the gene matches: 5. This chain connects TRBV4-1 to TRBJ2-1; 9 nucleotides align to TRBD2. The sequence derives from a woman between 40 and 55 years old with acute COVID-19. Sample: PBMCs or T cells enriched from blood (not recorded which). The CDR3 sequence: CASSPGLARYNEQFF. The CDR3 region has the DNA TGCGCCAGCAGCCCCGGACTAGCGAGATACAATGAGCAGTTCTTC.